A selection of T cell receptor beta chains follows, all from one sample in a study of T cell changes during pregnancy in multiple sclerosis. Libraries were prepared by immunoSEQ multiplex PCR; TCRdb keeps only in-frame clonotypes and omits some of them. The table has tens of thousands of clones, around nine tenths seen once. The starting material was CD4+ T cells from peripheral blood mononuclear cells, obtained in the first trimester of pregnancy. These receptors were collected from a female donor in good health, enrolled as a control in a pregnancy study. CDR3s include the opening cysteine and the closing phenylalanine or tryptophan. Fields, in order: CDR3 length, V gene, J gene, D gene, CDR3 protein. D genes are given only for firm matches.

length: 15; V: TRBV11-3; J: TRBJ2-5; D: TRBD1; CDR3: CASSSNYHRGETQYF
length: 12; V: TRBV7-9; J: TRBJ1-5; D: .; CDR3: CASSLTDQPQHF
length: 12; V: TRBV19; J: TRBJ1-1; D: .; CDR3: CASSIRGTEAFF
length: 15; V: TRBV4-3; J: TRBJ1-1; D: .; CDR3: CASSQDRQGNTEAFF
length: 11; V: TRBV19; J: TRBJ2-2; D: .; CDR3: CASSSVGELFF
length: 16; V: TRBV7-8; J: TRBJ2-1; D: .; CDR3: CASSTSLALAYNEQFF
length: 11; V: TRBV11-2; J: TRBJ2-1; D: .; CDR3: CASSFGDEQFF
length: 17; V: TRBV5-5; J: TRBJ1-2; D: TRBD1; CDR3: CASSQSSGQVGDYGYTF
length: 11; V: TRBV20-1; J: TRBJ1-1; D: .; CDR3: CSAPTALRAFF
length: 14; V: TRBV6-6; J: TRBJ2-5; D: TRBD1; CDR3: CASSSSRGLETQYF
length: 11; V: TRBV20-1; J: TRBJ2-1; D: .; CDR3: CSARLDWPQFF
length: 16; V: TRBV6-5; J: TRBJ2-1; D: TRBD2; CDR3: CASSSGLAETYNEQFF
length: 16; V: TRBV7-2; J: TRBJ2-5; D: TRBD2; CDR3: CASSPGLAGGQETQYF
length: 13; V: TRBV7-9; J: TRBJ1-5; D: .; CDR3: CASSLTISQPQHF
length: 15; V: TRBV11-2; J: TRBJ1-2; D: .; CDR3: CASSLTGAWSYGYTF
length: 14; V: TRBV2; J: TRBJ1-5; D: .; CDR3: CASSEERGNQPQHF
length: 16; V: TRBV19; J: TRBJ2-7; D: TRBD1; CDR3: CASSKTGTGGMGEQYF
length: 14; V: TRBV13; J: TRBJ2-7; D: .; CDR3: CASSSGDSYYEQYF
length: 15; V: TRBV7-9; J: TRBJ2-1; D: .; CDR3: CASSLEQGSYNEQFF
length: 16; V: TRBV15; J: TRBJ1-1; D: TRBD1; CDR3: CATSRGRGGGGSEAFF
length: 17; V: TRBV4-2; J: TRBJ1-1; D: TRBD1; CDR3: CASSPLTGNQMNTEAFF
length: 17; V: TRBV19; J: TRBJ1-1; D: TRBD1; CDR3: CASSPLPGQTLNTEAFF
length: 15; V: TRBV2; J: TRBJ2-3; D: TRBD2; CDR3: CASSVRRGATDTQYF
length: 15; V: TRBV19; J: TRBJ2-7; D: .; CDR3: CASSPRGPTGRPPYF
length: 12; V: TRBV11-2; J: TRBJ2-5; D: .; CDR3: CASSLVQETQYF
length: 14; V: TRBV30; J: TRBJ1-2; D: .; CDR3: CAWSRRRDNYGYTF
length: 13; V: TRBV30; J: TRBJ1-5; D: .; CDR3: CAWSVRDNQPQHF
length: 14; V: TRBV19; J: TRBJ1-5; D: .; CDR3: CASTLPGGYQPQHF
length: 14; V: TRBV30; J: TRBJ1-6; D: TRBD1; CDR3: CAGRTGLTNSPLHF
length: 14; V: TRBV6-5; J: TRBJ1-5; D: .; CDR3: CASRTPTFSQPQHF
length: 14; V: TRBV6-5; J: TRBJ1-6; D: .; CDR3: CASTILDRPSPLHF
length: 15; V: TRBV7-9; J: TRBJ2-5; D: TRBD1; CDR3: CASSRLQGARETQYF
length: 19; V: TRBV9; J: TRBJ2-2; D: TRBD2; CDR3: CASSVVGLAGGPNTGELFF
length: 14; V: TRBV4-2; J: TRBJ1-2; D: TRBD1; CDR3: CASSQGGTGGGYTF
length: 13; V: TRBV5-6; J: TRBJ2-1; D: .; CDR3: CASNPGGWDEQFF
length: 16; V: TRBV5-1; J: TRBJ2-7; D: TRBD1; CDR3: CASSPVGRTGTYEQYF
length: 15; V: TRBV5-6; J: TRBJ1-5; D: TRBD1; CDR3: CASSRTGGRSQPQHF